The source of this T cell receptor beta chain is a study of cytomegalovirus exposure and HLA in healthy donors. Study summary: As an earlier analysis found, about 179 million T cells yielded about 120 million unique TCR beta sequences.

Whole-study results and caveats: Earlier analysis yielded a pattern in which most TCR beta V segments were productive about 90% or about 30% of the time. Rates of TCR association differed by HLA locus in a later analysis, with DRB1 highest and HLA-C lowest. Association of a missense DCLRE1C variant with TCR beta V- and J-gene trimming was reported in a later analysis.

Points on this clone: Its antigen is as yet unknown.

The PCR had 60 Vbeta and 13 Jbeta primers. The repertoire was sequenced with immunoSEQ multiplex PCR; TCRdb's copy has only in-frame clones and lacks some. Among some 120,000 clones listed, more than 60% were seen once. The CDR3 consists of 16 residues. Germline V CDR1 and CDR2: MDHEN, SYDVKM. Trimming at V came to 2 bases and at J to 1 base, leaving 5 bases not matched to a gene. The rearrangement uses TRBV28 and TRBJ1-5; 7 bases match TRBD1. The sequence derives from a man aged 30 to 45 in good health and CMV-seronegative. The sample taken for sequencing was PBMCs. The CDR3: CASSLRTGLSNQPQHF. The CDR3 DNA reads as TGTGCCAGCAGTTTAAGGACAGGATTAAGCAATCAGCCCCAGCATTTT. Full variable domain (outside the CDR3, taken from reference TRBV28 and TRBJ1-5): DVKVTQSSRYLVKRTGEKVFLECVQDMDHENMFWYRQDPGLGLRLIYFSYDVKMKEKGDIPEGYSVSREKKERFSLILESASTNQTSMYLCASSLRTGLSNQPQHFGDGTRLSIL.